This T cell receptor beta chain was sequenced during a study of T cell changes during pregnancy in multiple sclerosis. Measured with immunoSEQ multiplex PCR; TCRdb has only the in-frame clones, and not every one. The profile shows around 100,000 clones, 80% to 95% of them singletons. This CDR3 comprises 15 residues. Trimming left V 0 bases short and J 5 bases short, with 13 bases between. Per germline, CDR1 SGHVS and CDR2 FQNEAQ. The chain links TRBV7-8 to TRBJ2-5; D perhaps matches TRBD2 (6 bases). This TCR was sampled from a female donor with multiple sclerosis, enrolled in a pregnancy study. This specimen was peripheral blood, taken after pregnancy. CDR3 in DNA: TGTGCCAGCAGCTTAGCGATCCGGGCGGGGGAGACCCAGTACTTC. Protein product: CASSLAIRAGETQYF. Full variable domain (outside the CDR3, taken from reference TRBV7-8 and TRBJ2-5): GAGVSQSPRYKVAKRGQDVALRCDPISGHVSLFWYQQALGQGPEFLTYFQNEAQLDKSGLPSDRFFAERPEGSVSTLKIQRTQQEDSAVYLCASSLAIRAGETQYFGPGTRLLVL.